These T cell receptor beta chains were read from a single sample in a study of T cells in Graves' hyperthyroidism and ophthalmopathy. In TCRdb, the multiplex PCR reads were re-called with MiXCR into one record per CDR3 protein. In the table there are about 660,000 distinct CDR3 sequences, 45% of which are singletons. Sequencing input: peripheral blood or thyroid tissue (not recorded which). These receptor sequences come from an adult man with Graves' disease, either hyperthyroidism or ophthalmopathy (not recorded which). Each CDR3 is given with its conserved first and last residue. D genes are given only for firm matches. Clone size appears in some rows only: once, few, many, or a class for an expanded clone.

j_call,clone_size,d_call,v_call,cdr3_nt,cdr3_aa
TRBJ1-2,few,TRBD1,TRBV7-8,TGTGCCAGCAGCTTAGCAGGACAGGGGGACTATGGCTACACCTTC,CASSLAGQGDYGYTF
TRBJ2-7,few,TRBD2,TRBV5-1,TGCGCCAGCAGCCAGGAACCGGGACTAGCGGCCTACGAGCAGTACTTC,CASSQEPGLAAYEQYF
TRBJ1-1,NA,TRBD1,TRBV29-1,TGCAGCCCAACGGACAGGGATCATGGTGAAGCTTTCTTT,CSPTDRDHGEAFF
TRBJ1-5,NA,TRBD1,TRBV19,TGTGCCAGTAGTATAAGGGGGCCAGGGCAGCCCCAGCATTTT,CASSIRGPGQPQHF
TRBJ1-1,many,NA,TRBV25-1,TGTGCCAGCAGTGAAGGACAGCCGAACACTGAAGCTTTCTTT,CASSEGQPNTEAFF
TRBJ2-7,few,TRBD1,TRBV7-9,TGTGCCAGCAGCTTAACAGGGGGGTACAACGAGCAGTACTTC,CASSLTGGYNEQYF
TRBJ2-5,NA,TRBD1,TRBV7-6,TGTGCCAGCAGCTCTAAACGCAGACAGGGGGCTAGTTCCTCCACAGAGACCCAGTACTTC,CASSSKRRQGASSSTETQYF
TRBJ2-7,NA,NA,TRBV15,TGTGCCACCAGCAGTTTAGGGGTAGGCGAGCAGTACTTC,CATSSLGVGEQYF
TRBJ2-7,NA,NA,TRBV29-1,TGCAGCGTTGGCAGGGGAGGCTTAGCCTACGAGCAGTACTTC,CSVGRGGLAYEQYF
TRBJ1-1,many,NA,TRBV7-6,TGTGCCAGCAGTTGGGGGGATGAAGCTTTCTTT,CASSWGDEAFF
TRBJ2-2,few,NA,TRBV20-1,TGCAGTGCCCTATGGATTGGGGAGCTGTTTTTT,CSALWIGELFF
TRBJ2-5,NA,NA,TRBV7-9,TGTGCCAGCAGTTTTAGGGGCGGAGGGGAGACCCAGTACTTC,CASSFRGGGETQYF
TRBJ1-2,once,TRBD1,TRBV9,TGTGCCAGCAGCAACCGACAGGGGGGCGGACAAATGTACAATGGCTACACCTTC,CASSNRQGGGQMYNGYTF
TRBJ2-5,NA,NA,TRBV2,TGTGCCAGCAGTTGGTTTCAGGAATTAGAGACCCAGTACTTC,CASSWFQELETQYF
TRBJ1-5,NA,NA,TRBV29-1,TGCAGCGTTCGGGGGAATAGCAATCAGCCCCAGCATTTT,CSVRGNSNQPQHF
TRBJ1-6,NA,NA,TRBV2,TGTGCCAGCAGTTCCCGGGAGCAGGGGCGGGCATGGAGTAATTCACCCCTCCACTTT,CASSSREQGRAWSNSPLHF
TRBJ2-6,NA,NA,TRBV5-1,TGCGCCAGCAGCCAAGGGAGCTCTGGGGCCAACGTCCTGACTTTC,CASSQGSSGANVLTF
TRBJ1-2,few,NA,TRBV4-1,TGCGCCAGCAGCCAAGATCGGGCAGGGGCTAACTATGGCTACACCTTC,CASSQDRAGANYGYTF
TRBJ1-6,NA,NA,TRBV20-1,TGCAGTGCTAGGCCAGGGTATAATTCACCCCTCCACTTT,CSARPGYNSPLHF
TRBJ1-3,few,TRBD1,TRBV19,TGTGCCAGTAGGAGCGGACAGGCTGGAAACACCATATATTTT,CASRSGQAGNTIYF
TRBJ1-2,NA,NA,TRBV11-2,TGTGCCAGCAGCTCCACAGGGCTACACTATGGCTACACCTTC,CASSSTGLHYGYTF
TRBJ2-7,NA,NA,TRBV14,TGTGCCAGCAGCCAAGGCAGCAGGTTAGGGATCTACGAGCAGTACTTC,CASSQGSRLGIYEQYF
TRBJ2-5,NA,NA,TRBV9,TGTGCCAGCAGCCAAGCCGGGGCTACATCTCAAGAGACCCAGTACTTC,CASSQAGATSQETQYF